One sample yielded the 14 T cell receptor beta chains listed below, sequenced in a study of blood T cells in healthy people across ages. The authors ran a second PCR of 7 to 11 cycles using a sample-barcoded 5' primer and a J-beta primer mix. MiXCR, run by TCRdb on the 5' RACE reads, gives a single entry per CDR3 protein. The sample holds 1.4 million to 1.5 million distinct CDR3 sequences, roughly 40% seen once. Sequencing was performed on blood. The receptors come from a woman younger than 35 in good health.

The genes are TRBV5-1 and TRBJ2-5, with 8 bases aligning to TRBD2. CDR1 is SGHRS, CDR2 YFSETQ, per germline. Unmatched junction bases numbered 8, after V lost 5 bases and J lost 5 bases. This CDR3 has 14 amino acids. The CDR3 spells CASRLGTSRETQYF. The CDR3 region has the DNA TGCGCCAGCAGACTGGGGACTAGTCGGGAGACCCAGTACTTC.

V gene TRBV20-1 combines with J gene TRBJ1-5; 10 nucleotides agree with TRBD1. J was trimmed by 6 bases and V by 6 bases; bases with no gene match: 14. The CDR3 is 16 amino acids. Germline CDR1 is DFQATT and CDR2 is SNEGSKA (reference sequence). CDR3 protein: CSAAGTGVYRSQPQHF. The CDR3, as DNA: TGCAGTGCAGCCGGGACAGGGGTCTATCGGAGTCAGCCCCAGCATTTT.

In its sample, this clonotype was seen a few times. V gene TRBV6-2 or TRBV6-3 combines with J gene TRBJ2-5; 9 nucleotides align to TRBD2. The CDR3 sequence is 14 residues long. The V segment lost 7 bases and the J segment 5 bases; nucleotides outside the gene matches: 8. Germline lookup yields CDR1 MNHEY and CDR2 SVGEGT. The CDR3 DNA reads TGTGCCAGCAATCTAGCGGGGATGGGGGAGACCCAGTACTTC. This sequence encodes CASNLAGMGETQYF.

The V and J genes are TRBV29-1 and TRBJ1-2; the D is unclear. The CDR3 extends over 14 amino acids. Germline CDR1 and CDR2: SQVTM and ANQGSEA. V was shortened by 1 base and J by 7 bases, with 16 bases between the two germline ends. The CDR3 DNA reads TGCAGCGTTGAAGTTGAGTCTAGGCCATCTGGCTACACCTTC. Protein sequence: CSVEVESRPSGYTF.

In regard to this clonotype: One junction end does not reproduce the germline sequence, and a read error may be involved. The chain employs TRBV20-1 and TRBJ2-3, with 7 bases matching TRBD1. This CDR3 contains 14 residues. Looked up from germline, CDR1 is DFQATT and CDR2 is SNEGSKA (reference sequence). CDR3 loop: CSAGPGQALDTRYF. The CDR3 DNA is TGCAGTGCTGGACCTGGACAGGCGCTGGATACGCGGTATTTT.

V gene TRBV5-1 combines with J gene TRBJ2-7; 9 bases fit TRBD2. Germline values: CDR1 SGHRS, CDR2 YFSETQ. The V and J ends lost 3 bases and 3 bases, in that order; junction bases with no gene match: 10. This CDR3 contains 16 residues. In DNA, the CDR3 is TGCGCCAGCAGCTCCCACAGCGGGGGGTCCTACTACGAGCAGTACTTC. Protein sequence: CASSSHSGGSYYEQYF.

In its sample, this clonotype was seen a few times. The V call is TRBV15, the J call TRBJ1-4; TRBD1 matches 7 bases. V shed 8 bases, J shed 3 bases, and the junction held 3 bases outside the gene matches. From germline, CDR1 is LNHNV and CDR2 YYDKDF (reference sequence). This CDR3 comprises 13 residues. The CDR3 is CATGTAPNEKLFF. CDR3 coding DNA: TGTGCCACCGGGACAGCCCCTAATGAAAAACTGTTTTTT.

This clonotype was counted at least ten times. V gene TRBV20-1 combines with J gene TRBJ1-5; D uncertain. CDR3 size: 14 residues. Trimming pared 6 bases from V and 3 bases from J, leaving 15 bases between. Germline CDR1 and CDR2: DFQATT and SNEGSKA (reference sequence). Here the CDR3 DNA reads TGCAGTGCGAAGGAAGGACCGCCCAATCAGCCCCAGCATTTT. This encodes CSAKEGPPNQPQHF.

The sample holds many counts of this clonotype. This chain uses TRBV29-1 with TRBJ2-6; no clear D gene. Trimming shortened V by 3 bases and J by 3 bases, and 3 bases separated the two germline ends. The CDR3 consists of 12 residues. Germline V lookup: CDR1 SQVTM, CDR2 ANQGSEA. The CDR3 loop is CSVDRGANVLTF. CDR3 in DNA: TGCAGCGTTGACCGTGGGGCCAACGTCCTGACTTTC.

The gene calls are TRBV12-3 or TRBV12-4 and TRBJ1-5; D gene ambiguous. Deletions cut 7 bases from V and 1 base from J, with 11 bases between. The CDR3 totals 14 residues. CDR3: CASTPDGSNQPQHF. Here the CDR3 DNA reads TGTGCCAGCACCCCGGACGGAAGCAATCAGCCCCAGCATTTT.

The count of this clonotype is one. The genes are TRBV11-2 and TRBJ1-1; the D gene is possibly TRBD1 (6 bases). V was trimmed by 0 bases and J by 3 bases, leaving 14 bases between them. Per germline, CDR1 SGHAT and CDR2 FQNNGV. CDR3 length equals 16 residues. CDR3 nucleotide sequence: TGTGCCAGCAGCTTAGATCTCGGAGCAGGGGACACTGAAGCTTTCTTT. Amino acid sequence: CASSLDLGAGDTEAFF. Using reference TRBV11-2 and TRBJ1-1 for the parts outside the CDR3, the full variable domain is EAGVAQSPRYKIIEKRQSVAFWCNPISGHATLYWYQQILGQGPKLLIQFQNNGVVDDSQLPKDRFSAERLKGVDSTLKIQPAKLEDSAVYLCASSLDLGAGDTEAFFGQGTRLTVV.

This clonotype turned up a few times. The J gene is TRBJ1-2, the V gene TRBV7-9; the match to TRBD1 covers 7 bases. CDR3 length: 15 residues. Germline CDR1 and CDR2: SEHNR and FQNEAQ (reference sequence). J lost 3 bases, V lost 5 bases, and 9 bases had no gene match. CDR3 sequence (DNA): TGTGCCAGCAGCCTAAGACAGGGATCGGACTATGGCTACACCTTC. It yields the protein CASSLRQGSDYGYTF.

This clonotype has only a few counts. J is TRBJ2-5 and V is TRBV15; 9 positions match TRBD2. The ends lost 5 bases at V and 6 bases at J; junction bases unmatched: 13. CDR1 is LNHNV and CDR2 is YYDKDF in the germline V gene (reference sequence). This CDR3 comprises 16 residues. The CDR3 is CATSSQTGGLAQTQYF. CDR3 coding DNA: TGTGCCACCAGCTCCCAAACTGGGGGACTAGCACAGACCCAGTACTTC.

This clonotype was detected only a few times. The V gene is TRBV27, the J gene TRBJ1-2; 9 bases are a match to TRBD1. Trimming cost V 2 bases and J 1 base; bases outside gene matches: 8. CDR3 length: 17 residues. The germline V gene encodes CDR1 MNHEY and CDR2 SMNVEV (reference sequence). The CDR3 sequence is CASSLRGQGKGNYGYTF. In nucleotides, the CDR3 is TGTGCCAGCAGTTTACGGGGACAGGGTAAAGGTAACTATGGCTACACCTTC.